These T cell receptor beta chains were read from a single sample in a study of T cell repertoires in cytomegalovirus infection. TCRdb independently ran MiXCR on the reads; one entry per CDR3 protein. The data hold 170,000 or so distinct CDR3 sequences, with roughly 17% observed a single time. The sample comprised CD8+ T cells from PBMCs. The receptors here all came from a human donor in good health (CMV status not recorded). Some clones in this sample may be carry-over from other donors' samples. Each CDR3 is given with its conserved first and last residue. Each record gives: V gene, D gene, clone size, J gene, CDR3 DNA, CDR3 protein. The D gene is left open where the match is weak. Only part of the rows carry a size: once, few, many, or a class if the clone is expanded.

TRBV29-1	TRBD1	-	TRBJ2-7	TGCAGCGTCCCGGCGACAGGGGGTTCCTCCTACGAGCAGTACTTC	CSVPATGGSSYEQYF
TRBV28	TRBD1	few	TRBJ2-7	TGTGCCAGCAGTTCCCCGGGACAGGGGTCTGCCTACGAGCAGTACTTC	CASSSPGQGSAYEQYF
TRBV6-1	-	-	TRBJ1-5	TGTGCCAGCAGTGCCTTTTCCGCCTATAGCAATCAGCCCCAGCATTTT	CASSAFSAYSNQPQHF
TRBV7-2	-	-	TRBJ2-5	TGTGCCAGCAGCTTACTAGCCCCGAGAGAGACCCAGTACTTC	CASSLLAPRETQYF
TRBV12-3/TRBV12-4	TRBD1	-	TRBJ2-1	TGTGCCAGCAGTCCCCCGACAGGGGGTCCCTACAATGAGCAGTTCTTC	CASSPPTGGPYNEQFF
TRBV10-2	TRBD2	few	TRBJ2-3	TGCACCAGCAGTGAGCCCACTAGCGGGGGAGATACGCAGTATTTT	CTSSEPTSGGDTQYF
TRBV6-1	TRBD1	-	TRBJ1-2	TGTGCCAGCAGTGAAGTAGGACAGGCCTATGGCTACACCTTC	CASSEVGQAYGYTF
TRBV4-2	TRBD1	-	TRBJ1-3	TGTGCCAGCAGCACGCGACAGGGGGCAGGAAACACCATATATTTT	CASSTRQGAGNTIYF
TRBV20-1	TRBD2	-	TRBJ2-5	TGCAGTGCCCCGGGACTAGCGGGGCTACCCGAGGCCCAGTACTTC	CSAPGLAGLPEAQYF
TRBV25-1	-	-	TRBJ1-2	TGTGCCAGCAGTGCGGGGGATGGCTACACCTTC	CASSAGDGYTF
TRBV6-5	-	few	TRBJ1-5	TGTGCCAGCAGTTATAGGGTGGGTAGCAATCAGCCCCAGCATTTT	CASSYRVGSNQPQHF
TRBV6-2/TRBV6-3	-	medium-sized	TRBJ2-5	TGTGCCAGCAGCTCTAATCAAGAGACCCAGTACTTC	CASSSNQETQYF
TRBV6-2/TRBV6-3	-	-	TRBJ1-1	TGTGCCAGCGGACGGATGAACACTGAAGCTTTCTTT	CASGRMNTEAFF
TRBV5-6	-	-	TRBJ2-2	TGTGCCAGCAGCCTATACATGAACACCGGGGAGCTGTTTTTT	CASSLYMNTGELFF
TRBV7-8	TRBD1	few	TRBJ1-1	TGTGCCAGCAGCTTCGCAGGGGGTACAATGAACACTGAAGCTTTCTTT	CASSFAGGTMNTEAFF
TRBV24-1	-	-	TRBJ1-1	TGTGCCACCAGGGCCTCGGCAGGGAAGACTGAAGCTTTCTTT	CATRASAGKTEAFF
TRBV10-3	TRBD2	many	TRBJ2-1	TGTGCCATCAGGGCCGAGTTCGGGGGGGCAGTAAATGAGCAGTTCTTC	CAIRAEFGGAVNEQFF
TRBV14	TRBD1	-	TRBJ2-7	TGTGCCAGCAGCCCCGGACAGGTAGAGCAGTACTTC	CASSPGQVEQYF
TRBV6-4	-	few	TRBJ2-3	TGTGCCAGTCGCAAGGGTATAAGCACAGATACGCAGTATTTT	CASRKGISTDTQYF
TRBV12-3/TRBV12-4	-	-	TRBJ2-7	TGTGCCAGCAGCCCAGGGTCCGAGCAGTACTTC	CASSPGSEQYF
TRBV7-3	TRBD2	-	TRBJ2-1	TGTGCCAGCAGCTATCTTCTAGCGGGGGTGAACGATGAGCAGTTCTTC	CASSYLLAGVNDEQFF
TRBV28	-	few	TRBJ2-3	TGTGCCAGCAGTTTTGAGGTTGTCACCAGCACAGATACGCAGTATTTT	CASSFEVVTSTDTQYF
TRBV6-1	-	few	TRBJ2-1	TGTGTCAGCAAAGGACAGCGAGTCCATGAGCAGTTCTTC	CVSKGQRVHEQFF
TRBV23-1	-	once	TRBJ1-1	TGCGCCAGCAGTCCCCCAGGGAAGAACACTGAAGCTTTCTTT	CASSPPGKNTEAFF
TRBV28	-	few	TRBJ1-1	TGTGCCAGCAGTTTAGGGGTAGGGGACACTGAAGCTTTCTTT	CASSLGVGDTEAFF
TRBV6-6	-	-	TRBJ2-7	TGTGCCAGCAGTTACTCGGGGGGAGTGAGCTCCTACGAGCAGTACTTC	CASSYSGGVSSYEQYF
TRBV7-9	-	many	TRBJ2-1	TGTGCCAGCAGCTTGGAGGGTCAGGATGAGCAGTTCTTC	CASSLEGQDEQFF
TRBV7-8	-	many	TRBJ1-5	TGTGCCAGCAGTCCCAGGGGCGGCAGCAATCAGCCCCAGCATTTT	CASSPRGGSNQPQHF
TRBV29-1	-	-	TRBJ2-6	TGCAGCGCCGACGCGAGCTCTGGGGCCAACGTCCTGACTTTC	CSADASSGANVLTF
TRBV28	-	-	TRBJ1-6	TGTGCCAGCAGTTTATTTCCCCCAGGGGAGGGAGATTATAATTCACCCCTCCACTTT	CASSLFPPGEGDYNSPLHF
TRBV7-9	TRBD2	few	TRBJ2-3	TGTGCCAGCACGGGACTAGGGGGCACAGATACGCAGTATTTT	CASTGLGGTDTQYF
TRBV10-3	TRBD1	-	TRBJ1-4	TGTGCCATCAGTCCAGGGGGCGAGGTCCCTGAAAAACTGTTTTTT	CAISPGGEVPEKLFF
TRBV28	TRBD2	-	TRBJ2-7	TGTGCCAGCAGTTCTGGACTAGCGGGGGGTTACGAGCAGTACTTC	CASSSGLAGGYEQYF
TRBV7-8	TRBD1	few	TRBJ2-3	TGTGCCAGCAGCTTAGATCCAGGGGGCCCCACAGATACGCAGTATTTT	CASSLDPGGPTDTQYF
TRBV7-6	-	few	TRBJ2-2	TGTGCCAGCAGCTTAGCGATCGGGGGGCAAACCGGGGAGCTGTTTTTT	CASSLAIGGQTGELFF
TRBV12-3/TRBV12-4	-	-	TRBJ1-3	TGTGCCAGCAGTTTACCCCCCCCAGGGTTAGGAGGAAACACCATATATTTT	CASSLPPPGLGGNTIYF
TRBV27	-	few	TRBJ1-4	TGTGCCAGCAGTTTACGACCACAGCCCAATGAAAAACTGTTTTTT	CASSLRPQPNEKLFF
TRBV7-9	-	few	TRBJ2-5	TGTGCCAGCACCCCCTGGGGGAGTGAAGGGGAGACCCAGTACTTC	CASTPWGSEGETQYF
TRBV28	-	many	TRBJ2-3	TGTGCCAGCAGTTTCGCAGATACGCAGTATTTT	CASSFADTQYF
TRBV10-3	-	-	TRBJ2-2	TGTGCCATCAGTGAGTCGTTCGGGGGGCCGAAGAACACCGGGGAGCTGTTTTTT	CAISESFGGPKNTGELFF
TRBV6-8	-	-	TRBJ2-2	TGTGCCAGCAGCCCCATCGGAACCGGGGAGCTGTTTTTT	CASSPIGTGELFF
TRBV7-6	TRBD2	few	TRBJ2-3	TGTGCCAGCAGCTTAGCGGGGGGGTCAGATACGCAGTATTTT	CASSLAGGSDTQYF
TRBV7-2	-	-	TRBJ1-2	TGTGCCAGCAGCACGGTCCGTGGCTACACCTTC	CASSTVRGYTF
TRBV11-2	-	-	TRBJ2-3	TGTGCCAGCAGCTTAGAGGGGGTCACAGATACGCAGTATTTT	CASSLEGVTDTQYF
TRBV7-2	-	many	TRBJ1-1	TGTGCCAGCAGCCCGCTGGGGACGGCGGGGCGTAACACTGAAGCTTTCTTT	CASSPLGTAGRNTEAFF
TRBV7-2	-	-	TRBJ2-5	TGTGCCAGCAGCTACTGGGGAGAGACCCAGTACTTC	CASSYWGETQYF